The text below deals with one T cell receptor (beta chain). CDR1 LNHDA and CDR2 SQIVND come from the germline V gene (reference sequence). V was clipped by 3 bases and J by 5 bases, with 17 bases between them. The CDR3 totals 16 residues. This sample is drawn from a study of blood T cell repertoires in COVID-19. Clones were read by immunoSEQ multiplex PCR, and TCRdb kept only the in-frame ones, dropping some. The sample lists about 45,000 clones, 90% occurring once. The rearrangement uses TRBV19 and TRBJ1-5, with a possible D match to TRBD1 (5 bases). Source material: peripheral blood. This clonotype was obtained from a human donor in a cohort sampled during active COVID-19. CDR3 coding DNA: TGTGCCAGTAGTATTTCGCGCAGGGTAATTCATCAGCCCCAGCATTTT. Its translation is CASSISRRVIHQPQHF.